This entry concerns a single T cell receptor beta chain. This record belongs to a study of CD8+ T cells in alopecia areata. After removal of 5 bases from V and 5 bases from J, the junction contained 11 bases not matched to a gene. The CDR3 runs to 15 residues. The germline gives CDR1 SNHLY, CDR2 FYNNEI. The authors extracted RNA and reverse transcribed it into cDNA as the sequencing template. Only in-frame clones appear in the TCRdb table, and some are missing; sequencing was by immunoSEQ multiplex PCR. The table shows 100,000 to 150,000 clones, with about 46% occurring only once. The TCR sequence derives from a human donor with alopecia areata. This chain uses TRBV2 with TRBJ2-5; 7 bases align to TRBD2. Sequenced sample: NKG2D-low CD8+ T cells sorted from blood. CDR3 in DNA: TGTGCCAGCAGTAAGACGGGGGGACTTGAGGAGACCCAGTACTTC. Encoded protein: CASSKTGGLEETQYF.